Below, 30 T cell receptor beta chains from the same sample are listed, as sequenced in a study of T cell responses to AZD1222 COVID-19 vaccine. This table comes from immunoSEQ multiplex PCR, and its TCRdb copy is limited to in-frame clones, with some not included. The table has over 55,000 clones, 83% seen once. The sequences come from peripheral blood, collected 28 days after the second AZD1222 dose. All receptors derive from an adult who received the AZD1222 COVID-19 vaccine.

This chain connects TRBV7-8 to TRBJ2-7; possible D gene TRBD2, 5 bases. The germline gives CDR1 SGHVS, CDR2 FQNEAQ. V dropped 1 base and J dropped 3 bases, with 10 bases sitting between them. The CDR3 has 14 amino acids. The CDR3 loop is CASSLVDGNYEQYF. DNA for the CDR3: TGTGCCAGCAGCTTAGTAGACGGGAACTACGAGCAGTACTTC.

This clone was picked up a small number of times. The chain links TRBV3-1 (or the pseudogene TRBV3-2) to TRBJ2-7; D gene unclear. Germline V gene lookup returns CDR1 LGHDT and CDR2 YNNKEL (reference sequence). There are 13 residues in the CDR3. V was trimmed by 3 bases and J by 5 bases, leaving 11 bases between them. CDR3: CASSHLNSNEQYF. CDR3 coding DNA: TGTGCCAGCAGCCACCTGAATAGTAACGAGCAGTACTTC.

This rearrangement joins TRBV21-1 to TRBJ2-5; the table's D call of TRBD1 was not tested on the DNA. TRBV21-1 corresponds to a pseudogene. This CDR3 has 17 residues. The CDR3 region is CASSKPTRDRGRETQYF. As DNA, the CDR3 is TGTGCCAGCAGCAAACCGACCCGGGACAGGGGGCGAGAGACCCAGTACTTC.

The V gene is TRBV2, the J gene TRBJ1-3, with 10 bases that match TRBD1. The germline V gene has CDR1 SNHLY and CDR2 FYNNEI. The CDR3 has 14 amino acids. Losses at the gene ends were 5 bases for V and 4 bases for J; bases not matched to a gene: 2. The CDR3 DNA reads as TGTGCCAGCAGTCCGGGACAGGGGGGAAACACCATATATTTT. It is translated as CASSPGQGGNTIYF.

Only a few counts were recorded for this clone. The CDR3 loop reads CSCGGFNEQYF. CDR3 sequence (DNA): TGCAGCTGCGGCGGGTTCAACGAGCAGTACTTC. The chain carries TRBV29-1 and TRBJ2-7; D is perhaps TRBD2 (5 bases). The CDR3 is made up of 11 amino acids. Trimming removed 8 bases from V and 5 bases from J, with 13 bases in between. From germline, CDR1 is SQVTM and CDR2 ANQGSEA.

This chain joins TRBV18 and TRBJ2-2, with a weak D call TRBD1 (6 bases). Germline CDR1 is KGHSH and CDR2 is LQKENI. V lost 4 bases and J 2 bases, leaving 14 bases between the germline ends. The length of the CDR3 is 16 residues. CDR3 sequence reads: CASSLSQGRNTGELFF. For the CDR3, the DNA is TGTGCCAGCTCACTATCACAGGGCCGAAACACCGGGGAGCTGTTTTTT.

This clone was recorded only once. The V call is TRBV6-4, the J call TRBJ1-5, with TRBD1 as a possible D gene (6 bases). Germline V gene lookup returns CDR1 MRHNA and CDR2 SNTAGT. Trimming took off 5 bases at V and 6 bases at J, with 14 bases between the two ends. CDR3 length: 14 residues. CDR3 bases: TGTGCCAGCAGTCAAGACAGGAACGGTCAGCCCCAGCATTTT. Its translation: CASSQDRNGQPQHF.

This chain's CDR3 is CSARGGDEQYF. As DNA, the CDR3 is TGCAGTGCTAGAGGGGGGGACGAGCAGTACTTC. The rearrangement uses TRBV20-1 and TRBJ2-7; possible D gene TRBD2, 6 bases. This CDR3 region has 11 residues. V lost 1 base to trimming and J lost 5 bases, with 6 bases between them. Germline CDR1 and CDR2: DFQATT and SNEGSKA (reference sequence).

The chain joins TRBV5-6 to TRBJ1-1, with D maybe TRBD1 (5 bases). CDR3 length: 14 residues. V lost 0 bases to trimming and J lost 2 bases, with 8 bases between them. Germline V CDR1 and CDR2: SGHDT, YYEEEE. CDR3 residues: CASSLGRVNTEAFF. The CDR3 nucleotides are TGTGCCAGCAGCTTGGGCAGGGTAAACACTGAAGCTTTCTTT.

This sequence joins TRBV14 and TRBJ2-3; D uncertain. Looked up from germline, CDR1 is SGHDN and CDR2 is FVKESK. This CDR3 region has 15 residues. Trimming removed 1 base at V and 6 bases at J, with 14 bases between. CDR3 residues: CASSQGIISPDTQYF. CDR3 bases: TGTGCCAGCAGCCAAGGAATAATATCTCCGGATACGCAGTATTTT.

This sequence joins TRBV4-1 and TRBJ1-3; D not certain. Germline assignment: CDR1 MGHRA and CDR2 YSYEKL. CDR3 length: 16 amino acids. V was cut by 0 bases and J by 2 bases, with 11 bases left in between. The CDR3 region has the DNA TGCGCCAGCAGCCAAGACTGGGCAGCGGCTGGAAACACCATATATTTT. This translates into CASSQDWAAAGNTIYF.

This clone appeared a single time. The chain employs TRBV4-3 and TRBJ1-4; 7 nucleotides match TRBD1. The CDR3 contains 14 residues. V dropped 0 bases and J dropped 8; count of bases not matched to a gene: 3. Germline CDR1 LGHNA, CDR2 YSLEER. Here the CDR3 DNA reads TGCGCCAGCAGCCAAGACAGGGGGTGGGAAAAACTGTTTTTT. This gives the protein CASSQDRGWEKLFF.

The chain couples TRBV19 to TRBJ2-1, with 8 bases aligning to TRBD2. Germline V lookup: CDR1 LNHDA, CDR2 SQIVND (reference sequence). The CDR3 extends over 12 amino acids. J was trimmed by 7 bases and V by 5 bases; bases with no gene match: 1. This chain's CDR3 is CASSRGGNEQFF. The CDR3 DNA reads TGTGCCAGTAGTCGGGGGGGTAATGAGCAGTTCTTC. Full variable domain (remainder filled in from reference TRBV19 and TRBJ2-1): DGGITQSPKYLFRKEGQNVTLSCEQNLNHDAMYWYRQDPGQGLRLIYYSQIVNDFQKGDIAEGYSVSREKKESFPLTVTSAQKNPTAFYLCASSRGGNEQFFGPGTRLTVL.

The chain links TRBV2 to TRBJ2-5; no firm D call. Germline values: CDR1 SNHLY, CDR2 FYNNEI. CDR3 length equals 15 residues. Trimming removed 5 bases from V and 1 base from J, with 14 bases in between. CDR3 region: CASSLRPGTQETQYF. DNA of the CDR3: TGTGCCAGCAGTCTAAGACCGGGTACCCAAGAGACCCAGTACTTC.

The rearrangement uses TRBV15 and TRBJ2-7; D possibly corresponds to TRBD2 (6 bases). Trimming removed 1 base at V and 6 bases at J, with 13 bases between. There are 14 residues in the CDR3. Germline V lookup: CDR1 LNHNV, CDR2 YYDKDF (reference sequence). The CDR3 here is CATSRGRDWSEQYF. The CDR3 region has the DNA TGTGCCACCAGCAGAGGGAGGGACTGGAGCGAGCAGTACTTC.

This clone was counted between two and nine times. The chain recombines TRBV7-7 with TRBJ2-2, with D unresolved. Germline V gives CDR1 SSHAT, CDR2 FNYEAQ (reference sequence). V was shortened by 5 bases and J by 8 bases, with 9 bases between the two germline ends. This CDR3 has 12 residues. CDR3: CASSDIGGELFF. In DNA form, the CDR3 reads TGTGCCAGCAGCGACATAGGTGGGGAGCTGTTTTTT.

This chain links TRBV29-1 with TRBJ2-7; TRBD1 aligns across 7 bases. Per the germline V gene, CDR1 is SQVTM and CDR2 is ANQGSEA. Trimming took 4 bases from V and 3 from J; bases not matched to a gene: 6. The CDR3 sequence is 13 residues long. The DNA for the CDR3 is TGCAGCGTTGGAGGGACAGCTAACTACGAGCAGTACTTC. Translation: CSVGGTANYEQYF.

The V call is TRBV9, the J call TRBJ2-1; 11 bases are a match to TRBD1. Germline V CDR1 and CDR2: SGDLS, YYNGEE. CDR3 length: 15 residues. J lost 10 bases, V lost 3 bases, and 9 bases had no gene match. For the CDR3, the DNA is TGTGCCAGCAGCGCCACCCCGGGACAGGGGGTAGAGCAGTTCTTC. Protein sequence: CASSATPGQGVEQFF.

V and J are TRBV19 and TRBJ1-1; TRBD1 aligns across 7 bases. V was pared by 7 bases and J by 2 bases, with 13 bases of the junction left unmatched. The CDR3 has 16 residues. Germline V gives CDR1 LNHDA, CDR2 SQIVND (reference sequence). DNA of the CDR3: TGTGCCAGTACCCCCTCTCGTCCAGGGGGTAACACTGAAGCTTTCTTT. Translation gives CASTPSRPGGNTEAFF. The full variable domain, its missing parts supplied by reference TRBV19 and TRBJ1-1, is DGGITQSPKYLFRKEGQNVTLSCEQNLNHDAMYWYRQDPGQGLRLIYYSQIVNDFQKGDIAEGYSVSREKKESFPLTVTSAQKNPTAFYLCASTPSRPGGNTEAFFGQGTRLTVV.

The chain recombines TRBV5-1 with TRBJ2-2; 9 bases match TRBD1. The CDR3 has 14 residues. CDR1 and CDR2 (germline): SGHRS, YFSETQ. V was clipped by 6 bases and J by 7 bases; unmatched bases: 7. CDR3 DNA: TGCGCCAGCAACCCCGACAGGGGGAGCGGGGAGCTGTTTTTT. It codes for CASNPDRGSGELFF.

The chain uses TRBV5-6 and TRBJ2-7; 10 positions agree with TRBD1. The germline V gene encodes CDR1 SGHDT and CDR2 YYEEEE. Unmatched junction bases numbered 4, after V lost 4 bases and J lost 3 bases. The CDR3 sequence is 14 residues long. CDR3 protein: CASSPDRGHYEQYF. The CDR3, as DNA: TGTGCCAGCAGCCCAGACAGGGGGCACTACGAGCAGTACTTC. The entire variable domain, with the rest obtained from reference TRBV5-6 and TRBJ2-7, is as follows: DAGVTQSPTHLIKTRGQQVTLRCSPKSGHDTVSWYQQALGQGPQFIFQYYEEEERQRGNFPDRFSGHQFPNYSSELNVNALLLGDSALYLCASSPDRGHYEQYFGPGTRLTVT.

Note on this clone: Other DNA sequences from this sample encode an identical CDR3 as well. The J gene is TRBJ1-6, the V gene TRBV7-6; a weak D match, TRBD1 (6 bases). The CDR3 runs 16 residues. Germline values: CDR1 SGHVS, CDR2 FNYEAQ. V lost 5 bases and J lost 9, with 20 bases in between. CDR3 sequence reads: CASSVNRVGRGSPLHF. The CDR3 region has the DNA TGTGCCAGCAGCGTAAACAGGGTTGGCCGAGGTTCACCCCTCCACTTT.

The chain is built from TRBV6-1 and TRBJ1-1; D perhaps matches TRBD1 (5 bases). CDR1 and CDR2 from the germline V gene are MNHNS and SASEGT. The CDR3 is 15 amino acids. V lost 3 bases, J lost 2 bases, and 13 bases lay in between. CDR3 in DNA: TGTGCCAGCAGTGACCGGGGCAGGGCAAACACTGAAGCTTTCTTT. Protein sequence: CASSDRGRANTEAFF.

In its sample, this clone was seen once. The V gene is TRBV28, the J gene TRBJ1-2; D unresolved. Looked up from germline, CDR1 is MDHEN and CDR2 is SYDVKM. Trimming pared 3 bases from V and 4 bases from J, leaving 9 bases between. This CDR3 has 13 residues. This CDR3 is CASSFGVGYGYTF. The CDR3 nucleotides read TGTGCCAGCAGTTTTGGGGTCGGCTATGGCTACACCTTC.

A single count supports this clone. The V call is TRBV5-4, the J call TRBJ2-7; D might be TRBD1 or TRBD2, each matching 5 bases. The CDR3 covers 11 residues. Germline V gene lookup returns CDR1 SGHNT and CDR2 YYREEE (reference sequence). The V end lost 6 bases, the J end lost 2 bases, and 6 bases lay between the germline ends. The CDR3 sequence: CASMGAYEQYF. In DNA, the CDR3 is TGTGCCAGCATGGGGGCCTACGAGCAGTACTTC.

On this clone: A junction boundary mismatches the germline segment, possibly from a read error. The chain links TRBV4-2 to TRBJ2-1; 11 positions agree with TRBD2. The V gene's germline CDR1 is LGHNA and CDR2 YNFKEQ. The CDR3 runs to 15 residues. For the CDR3, the DNA is TGTGCCAGCAGCCAAGGAAGGGTAGCGGGGGGGCTTGAGGTCTTC. Its protein is CASSQGRVAGGLEVF.

The sample holds a few counts of this clone. The rearrangement joins TRBV5-6 to TRBJ1-2, with TRBD1 as a possible D gene (6 bases). Trimming shortened V by 5 bases and J by 6 bases, and 14 bases separated the two germline ends. The CDR3 is made up of 13 amino acids. Germline V lookup: CDR1 SGHDT, CDR2 YYEEEE. CDR3: CASSYRDLDGYTF. The CDR3 coding sequence is TGTGCCAGCAGTTACAGGGATTTGGATGGCTACACCTTC.

V usage is TRBV7-8 and J usage is TRBJ1-6; D call uncertain. The CDR3 is 15 residues long. V lost 4 bases, J lost 8 bases, and 15 bases lay in between. CDR1 is SGHVS and CDR2 is FQNEAQ in the germline V gene. The CDR3 coding sequence is TGTGCCAGCAGCTCAATCCCCGCTGGGGATTCACCCCTCCACTTT. Its protein is CASSSIPAGDSPLHF.

The chain employs TRBV13 and TRBJ2-1; 8 bases fit TRBD1. The V gene's germline CDR1 is PRHDT and CDR2 FYEKMQ (reference sequence). Trimming took 5 bases from V and 3 from J; bases not matched to a gene: 9. The length of the CDR3 is 16 residues. In DNA, the CDR3 is TGTGCCAGCAGCCTCACAGGGGGGATTAGCTACAATGAGCAGTTCTTC. Translated: CASSLTGGISYNEQFF.

The rearrangement joins TRBV3-1 (or the pseudogene TRBV3-2) to TRBJ1-6; a possible D gene is TRBD1 (6 bases). This CDR3 is 14 amino acids long. In germline, CDR1 is LGHDT, CDR2 YNNKEL (reference sequence). With 1 base removed from V and 12 bases from J, the gap between germline ends came to 13 bases. In DNA form, the CDR3 reads TGTGCCAGCAGCCAAGTACAGGGATTTGTACCCCTCCACTTT. Amino acid sequence: CASSQVQGFVPLHF.